Listed here are 14 T cell receptor beta chains from one sample, sequenced in a study of identical twins. TCRdb passed the 5' RACE reads through MiXCR, listing each CDR3 protein once. The sample shows roughly 230,000 distinct CDR3 sequences, approximately 8.6% of them seen only once. These data are also associated with another study on yellow fever vaccine responses in identical twins.

Sequencing was performed on CD8+ T cells sorted from blood. The receptors originated from a woman between 18 and 30 years old in good health.

V gene TRBV4-3 combines with J gene TRBJ2-7, with D maybe TRBD2 (6 bases). The CDR3 sequence is 16 residues long. Trimming took off 0 bases at V and 0 bases at J, with 12 bases between the two ends. Per germline, CDR1 LGHNA and CDR2 YSLEER. Here the CDR3 reads CASSQDSGGSSYEQYF. CDR3 nucleotides: TGCGCCAGCAGCCAAGATTCCGGGGGAAGCTCCTACGAGCAGTACTTC.

This chain joins TRBV24-1 and TRBJ2-3; 8 bases agree with TRBD1. Germline CDR1 reads KGHDR; CDR2 reads SFDVKD. V lost 6 bases and J lost 5; bases outside the gene matches: 12. CDR3 length: 16 residues. The CDR3 is CATSSVVGRGQDTQYF. The CDR3 nucleotides read TGTGCCACCAGTAGTGTCGTTGGCAGGGGGCAAGATACGCAGTATTTT.

A few counts support this clonotype. The chain employs TRBV4-3 and TRBJ2-7; tentatively, D is TRBD1 (5 bases). The CDR3 covers 14 residues. V lost 1 base, J lost 5 bases, and 12 bases lay in between. The germline V gene has CDR1 LGHNA and CDR2 YSLEER. The chain's CDR3 is CASSQVGRADEQYF. For the CDR3, the DNA is TGCGCCAGCAGCCAAGTGGGCAGGGCGGACGAGCAGTACTTC.

This clonotype was recorded many times. The genes are TRBV3-1 and TRBJ2-7; 9 bases match TRBD1. CDR1 and CDR2 from the germline V gene are LGHDT and YNNKEL (reference sequence). V was clipped by 3 bases and J by 3 bases; unmatched bases: 12. CDR3 length: 17 amino acids. As DNA, the CDR3 is TGTGCCAGCAGCCAGCACGACAGGGGGTTGTTATACTACGAGCAGTACTTC. Its translation: CASSQHDRGLLYYEQYF.

This clonotype was observed many times. The rearrangement uses TRBV9 and TRBJ1-5; D perhaps matches TRBD1 (5 bases). Trimming took off 0 bases at V and 11 bases at J, with 18 bases between the two ends. Germline CDR1 reads SGDLS; CDR2 reads YYNGEE. CDR3 size: 15 residues. CDR3 nucleotide sequence: TGTGCCAGCAGCGTAGCGGGACGGCCCAAGGTGGCCCAGCATTTT. Translation: CASSVAGRPKVAQHF.

The chain is built from TRBV7-3 and TRBJ1-2; D is unclear. Germline V gives CDR1 SGHTA, CDR2 FQGTGA. This CDR3 region has 13 residues. V lost 4 bases and J lost 8, with 14 bases in between. In DNA, the CDR3 is TGTGCCAGCAGCTCCACGGGGATAGGGGGCTACACCTTC. Translation gives CASSSTGIGGYTF. The whole variable domain, remainder taken from reference TRBV7-3 and TRBJ1-2, is GAGVSQTPSNKVTEKGKYVELRCDPISGHTALYWYRQSLGQGPEFLIYFQGTGAADDSGLPNDRFFAVRPEGSVSTLKIQRTERGDSAVYLCASSSTGIGGYTFGSGTRLTVV.

This clonotype was counted a few times. The junction departs from germline at one end; a sequencing error may be responsible. The CDR3, as DNA: TGTGCCAGCAGCGTGATAGACAGCCCGAATACCGGGGAGCTGTTTTTT. Translation gives CASSVIDSPNTGELFF. V is TRBV9 and J is TRBJ2-2; D perhaps matches TRBD1 (5 bases). There are 16 residues in the CDR3. Germline-derived CDR1 and CDR2 are SGDLS and YYNGEE.

This clonotype has just a few counts. The J gene is TRBJ2-7, the V gene TRBV11-2, with D possibly being TRBD1 or TRBD2 (5 bases each). The V gene's germline CDR1 is SGHAT and CDR2 FQNNGV. The V gene lost 1 base and the J gene lost 0 bases, with 16 bases spanning the gap. The CDR3 length is 17 residues. For the CDR3, the DNA is TGTGCCAGCAGCTTAGTCGGGATAGTGGACATCTCCTACGAGCAGTACTTC. As protein: CASSLVGIVDISYEQYF. Filled out from reference TRBV11-2 and TRBJ2-7, the complete variable domain reads EAGVAQSPRYKIIEKRQSVAFWCNPISGHATLYWYQQILGQGPKLLIQFQNNGVVDDSQLPKDRFSAERLKGVDSTLKIQPAKLEDSAVYLCASSLVGIVDISYEQYFGPGTRLTVT.

This clonotype has only a few counts. The rearrangement joins TRBV6-5 to TRBJ2-7, with no clear D. V lost 6 bases, J lost 5 bases, and 14 bases lay in between. From germline, CDR1 is MNHEY and CDR2 SVGAGI. This CDR3 has 13 amino acids. As DNA, the CDR3 is TGTGCCAGCAGCTACGGGTCGGCGAACGAGCAGTACTTC. Translating it yields CASSYGSANEQYF.

This clonotype was detected only a few times. The junction does not match germline at one end; this may be a read error. This chain joins TRBV30 and TRBJ2-3; TRBD2 might be the D (6 bases). The CDR3 totals 12 residues. Germline V gene sequence: CDR1 GTSNPN, CDR2 SVGIG (reference sequence). The CDR3 is CSGRGDTDTQYF. Written as DNA, the CDR3 is TGCTCCGGGAGAGGGGACACAGATACGCAGTATTTT.

The chain couples TRBV5-6 to TRBJ2-3; 11 nucleotides align to TRBD2. Germline-derived CDR1 and CDR2 are SGHDT and YYEEEE. This CDR3 has 15 residues. J gave up 5 bases and V 4 bases, and 6 bases lay outside the gene matches. CDR3 amino acids: CASSLLLAGVDTQYF. CDR3 bases: TGTGCCAGCAGCCTTTTACTAGCGGGAGTAGATACGCAGTATTTT.

The chain couples TRBV15 to TRBJ2-5; D is perhaps TRBD2 (6 bases). V gave up 3 bases and J gave up 0 bases, with 14 bases separating them. This CDR3 is built from 16 residues. Germline CDR1 LNHNV, CDR2 YYDKDF (reference sequence). DNA for the CDR3: TGTGCCACCAGCAGGTCCCGGGAGAGGTACCAAGAGACCCAGTACTTC. Residues: CATSRSRERYQETQYF.

This clonotype was observed a handful of times. The V call is TRBV27, the J call TRBJ2-3, with 8 bases aligning to TRBD2. V lost 1 base and J lost 3; bases outside the gene matches: 6. The CDR3 extends over 16 amino acids. The V gene's germline CDR1 is MNHEY and CDR2 SMNVEV (reference sequence). The CDR3 DNA reads TGTGCCAGCAGTTTATTGTCGGGGGGGGCAACAGATACGCAGTATTTT. The encoded protein is CASSLLSGGATDTQYF.

The chain carries TRBV4-3 and TRBJ2-5, with TRBD1 as a possible D gene (5 bases). Germline V CDR1 and CDR2: LGHNA, YSLEER. The V and J ends lost 0 bases and 4 bases respectively, with 6 bases between them. CDR3 length: 13 amino acids. CDR3 loop: CASSQDQGETQYF. The CDR3 bases are TGCGCCAGCAGCCAAGACCAGGGAGAGACCCAGTACTTC.